The 9 T cell receptor beta chains presented below share a single source sample, sequenced in a study of blood T cell repertoires in COVID-19. Clones were sequenced by immunoSEQ multiplex PCR, and TCRdb holds only the in-frame ones, with some missing. The sample records roughly 71,000 clones, 75% to 90% being singletons. The sequenced sample was peripheral blood. The source of these receptors is a woman of 80 years or more with acute or convalescent COVID-19.

This clone was counted a single time. The chain uses TRBV24-1 and TRBJ2-2; 8 bases map to TRBD2. The CDR3 contains 14 residues. The germline V gene encodes CDR1 KGHDR and CDR2 SFDVKD. J lost 5 bases, V lost 8 bases, and 6 bases had no gene match. CDR3 sequence (DNA): TGTGCCACCACGGGGGGGAATGTGACCGGGGAGCTGTTTTTT. Translated, it gives CATTGGNVTGELFF.

The chain couples TRBV3-1 (or the pseudogene TRBV3-2) to TRBJ1-6, with D uncertain. Germline assignment: CDR1 LGHDT and CDR2 YNNKEL (reference sequence). V lost 1 base and J 7 bases, leaving 5 bases between the germline ends. The CDR3 runs 13 residues. This chain's CDR3 is CASSQGRNSPLHF. The CDR3 nucleotides are TGTGCCAGCAGCCAAGGCCGGAATTCACCCCTCCACTTT.

This clone was seen repeatedly, ten times or more. This chain uses TRBV11-2 with TRBJ1-2; 10 nucleotides agree with TRBD1. The CDR3 is made up of 16 amino acids. Germline trimming cut 5 bases from V and 4 bases from J; bases unmatched to any gene: 10. CDR1 is SGHAT, CDR2 FQNNGV, per germline. In DNA form, the CDR3 reads TGTGCCAGCAGCAAAGACCGGGACAGGGGCCTCTATGGCTACACCTTC. Protein product: CASSKDRDRGLYGYTF. Together with reference TRBV11-2 and TRBJ1-2, the CDR3 gives the full variable domain: EAGVAQSPRYKIIEKRQSVAFWCNPISGHATLYWYQQILGQGPKLLIQFQNNGVVDDSQLPKDRFSAERLKGVDSTLKIQPAKLEDSAVYLCASSKDRDRGLYGYTFGSGTRLTVV.

The rearrangement uses TRBV19 and TRBJ2-1, with 9 positions matching TRBD2. The germline CDR1 and CDR2 sequences are LNHDA and SQIVND (reference sequence). Losses at the gene ends were 5 bases for V and 8 bases for J; bases not matched to a gene: 13. The CDR3 extends over 16 amino acids. CDR3 sequence (DNA): TGTGCCAGTAGTGCCACCGGGACTAGCAAGGCGCATGAGCAGTTCTTC. This encodes CASSATGTSKAHEQFF.

This clone is a singleton in its sample. The rearrangement joins TRBV6-1 to TRBJ2-7, with 8 positions matching TRBD2. J was trimmed by 3 bases and V by 0 bases; bases with no gene match: 7. Germline V gives CDR1 MNHNS, CDR2 SASEGT. The CDR3 is 16 residues long. Here the CDR3 reads CASSEAGAGVNYEQYF. For the CDR3, the DNA is TGTGCCAGCAGTGAAGCTGGAGCGGGAGTAAACTACGAGCAGTACTTC.

This clone was seen once. The V call is TRBV6-6, the J call TRBJ1-2; weak D call: TRBD1 (5 bases). This CDR3 is 15 amino acids long. Per the germline V gene, CDR1 is MNHNY and CDR2 is SVGAGI (reference sequence). V lost 2 bases to trimming and J lost 2 bases, with 12 bases between them. Here the CDR3 reads CASSYPGVTNYGYTF. The CDR3 DNA follows: TGTGCCAGCAGTTACCCGGGGGTCACCAACTATGGCTACACCTTC.

The V and J genes are TRBV30 and TRBJ2-7; 9 bases are a match to TRBD1. This CDR3 is 14 amino acids long. V was pared by 1 base and J by 4 bases, with 5 bases of the junction left unmatched. The germline V gene has CDR1 GTSNPN and CDR2 SVGIG (reference sequence). The CDR3 bases are TGTGCCTGGAGTGGGGAGGACAGGGGTTACGAGCAGTACTTC. This sequence encodes CAWSGEDRGYEQYF.

The rearrangement links TRBV29-1 to TRBJ2-2, with D possibly matching TRBD2 (5 bases). CDR3 length equals 14 residues. Trimming pared 5 bases from V and 4 bases from J, leaving 14 bases between. Germline V gives CDR1 SQVTM, CDR2 ANQGSEA. DNA of the CDR3: TGCAGCGTTTCCGGGATAGGGATCACCGGGGAGCTGTTTTTT. Encoded protein: CSVSGIGITGELFF.

This rearrangement joins TRBV7-2 to TRBJ1-6; 10 positions match TRBD1. CDR3 length equals 16 residues. Germline V gene lookup returns CDR1 SGHTA and CDR2 FQGNSA. Trimming took 5 bases from V and 14 from J; bases not matched to a gene: 15. The CDR3 loop reads CASSMGGTGVKVALHF. CDR3 DNA: TGTGCCAGCAGCATGGGAGGGACAGGGGTCAAAGTGGCCCTCCACTTT. Together with reference TRBV7-2 and TRBJ1-6, the CDR3 gives the full variable domain: GAGVSQSPSNKVTEKGKDVELRCDPISGHTALYWYRQSLGQGLEFLIYFQGNSAPDKSGLPSDRFSAERTGGSVSTLTIQRTQQEDSAVYLCASSMGGTGVKVALHFGNGTRLTVT.